The T cell receptor beta chain described here comes from a study of blood T cells in healthy people across ages. The CDR3 covers 12 residues. The V segment lost 7 bases and the J segment 4 bases; nucleotides outside the gene matches: 4. Germline V CDR1 and CDR2: SQVTM, ANQGSEA. Comments on this clonotype: A much larger clone lies a single base off, so this may be a read error.

A sample-barcoded 5' primer and a J-beta primer mix were used in a second PCR of roughly 6 to 11 cycles. MiXCR was run by TCRdb on the 5' RACE reads, yielding one entry per CDR3 protein. This sample yields about 750,000 distinct CDR3 sequences, of which 40% to 65% are seen a single time; roughly two fifths belongs to the top ten. V gene TRBV29-1 combines with J gene TRBJ2-7, with 10 bases fitting TRBD1. This TCR was sampled from a man at least 80 years old in good health. The specimen was blood. The CDR3 sequence: CSAGDRGYEQYF. The CDR3 nucleotides read TGCAGCGCCGGGGACAGGGGTTACGAGCAGTACTTC.